Presented here are 23 T cell receptor beta chains from one specimen sequenced in a study of blood T cell repertoires in COVID-19. Profiled with immunoSEQ multiplex PCR; TCRdb holds only in-frame clones, not every one. The sample consists of about 250,000 clones, around nine tenths of them appearing once. Sequenced material: peripheral blood. Receptors were obtained from a man younger than 35 with active or convalescent COVID-19.

The chain has TRBV20-1 and TRBJ2-3; 8 nucleotides match TRBD2. The junction had 3 bases not matched to a gene; V was cut back by 3 bases and J by 4 bases. Germline values: CDR1 DFQATT, CDR2 SNEGSKA (reference sequence). The CDR3 length is 13 residues. Written as DNA, the CDR3 is TGCAGTGCTAGTAGCGGGAAGCCAGATACGCAGTATTTT. It encodes CSASSGKPDTQYF.

The V gene is TRBV27, the J gene TRBJ1-2, with TRBD1 as a possible D gene (6 bases). CDR3 length: 13 residues. V lost 5 bases to trimming and J lost 6 bases, with 13 bases between them. Germline CDR1 and CDR2: MNHEY and SMNVEV (reference sequence). Here the CDR3 DNA reads TGTGCCAGCAGTGCCCGGGACAAGCATGGCTACACCTTC. Its translation is CASSARDKHGYTF.

This chain joins TRBV4-3 and TRBJ1-1; the D gene is possibly TRBD1 (5 bases). Germline loops: CDR1 LGHNA, CDR2 YSLEER. CDR3 size: 14 residues. The germline V and J ends were trimmed by 8 bases and 1 base, with 14 bases remaining between them. The CDR3 is CASEPGGTNTEAFF. The CDR3 region has the DNA TGCGCCAGCGAGCCGGGAGGGACGAACACTGAAGCTTTCTTT.

The CDR3 here is CASSYSGGGDEQFF. The DNA of the CDR3 is TGTGCCAGCAGTTACTCTGGCGGGGGGGATGAGCAGTTCTTC. The chain couples TRBV6-2 or TRBV6-3 to TRBJ2-1; 9 bases line up with TRBD2. Trimming removed 0 bases from V and 8 bases from J; junction bases left unmatched: 2. This CDR3 spans 14 amino acids. The germline V gene has CDR1 MNHEY and CDR2 SVGEGT.

DNA for the CDR3: TGTGCCAGCAGCGTAGCAAGCGGGGGGATTGAGCAGTTCTTC. It is translated as CASSVASGGIEQFF. The chain is built from TRBV9 and TRBJ2-1; 9 positions agree with TRBD2. CDR3 size: 14 residues. The V gene end was trimmed by 0 bases and the J gene end by 9 bases; junction bases not matched to a gene: 4. The germline CDR1 and CDR2 sequences are SGDLS and YYNGEE.

CDR3 DNA sequence: TGTGCCAGCAGTTATCCCGGGGTCCAAGAGACCCAGTACTTC. Translating it yields CASSYPGVQETQYF. V gene TRBV6-2 or TRBV6-3 combines with J gene TRBJ2-5, with a weak D call TRBD2 (5 bases). V was pared by 3 bases and J by 1 base, with 9 bases between. The CDR3 has 14 residues. Germline V gene sequence: CDR1 MNHEY, CDR2 SVGEGT.

V gene TRBV25-1 combines with J gene TRBJ2-1, with 10 bases identical to TRBD1. V lost 5 bases to trimming and J lost 8 bases; unmatched junction nucleotides: 15. Germline V gene sequence: CDR1 MGHDK, CDR2 SYGVNS. The CDR3 consists of 17 residues. This chain's CDR3 is CASSSFAGTGAFHEQFF. The CDR3 coding sequence is TGTGCCAGCAGTTCGTTTGCCGGGACAGGGGCGTTCCATGAGCAGTTCTTC.

This clone was detected only once. The chain joins TRBV29-1 to TRBJ1-1; 9 nucleotides agree with TRBD1. This CDR3 has 14 amino acids. The V gene's germline CDR1 is SQVTM and CDR2 ANQGSEA. The trim removed 6 bases at V and 6 bases at J, leaving 11 bases unmatched. The DNA for the CDR3 is TGCAGCGTGGTACAGGGGGCGCGGTTTGCTGAAGCTTTCTTT. The encoded protein is CSVVQGARFAEAFF.

This chain connects TRBV5-1 to TRBJ2-7; a weak D match, TRBD2 (5 bases). V was clipped by 0 bases and J by 4 bases, with 8 bases between them. The V gene's germline CDR1 is SGHRS and CDR2 YFSETQ. The CDR3 spans 13 residues. In nucleotides, the CDR3 is TGCGCCAGCAGCTTGGCGAGCGGATACGAGCAGTACTTC. Encoded protein: CASSLASGYEQYF.

The gene calls are TRBV27 and TRBJ1-5, with 7 bases aligning to TRBD1. Trimming removed 1 base from V and 2 bases from J; junction bases left unmatched: 5. CDR1 and CDR2 from the germline V gene are MNHEY and SMNVEV (reference sequence). The CDR3 is 16 amino acids. The CDR3 DNA sequence: TGTGCCAGCAGTTTATGGGGCAGGGGGGGCAATCAGCCCCAGCATTTT. This translates into CASSLWGRGGNQPQHF.

The chain recombines TRBV30 with TRBJ1-6; 8 bases line up with TRBD1. J gave up 7 bases and V 3 bases, and 2 bases lay outside the gene matches. This CDR3 is 13 amino acids long. Germline CDR1 and CDR2: GTSNPN and SVGIG (reference sequence). Here the CDR3 DNA reads TGTGCCTGGAGCAACAGGGGGAATTCACCCCTCCACTTT. Translated, it gives CAWSNRGNSPLHF.

For the CDR3, the DNA is TGTGCCGCCTCACCCAGCGGCTCCTACGAGCAGTACTTC. This sequence encodes CAASPSGSYEQYF. This sequence joins TRBV10-3 and TRBJ2-7; maybe TRBD2 (5 bases). Germline CDR1 is ENHRY and CDR2 is SYGVKD. Trimming removed 11 bases from V and 0 bases from J, with 14 bases in between. The CDR3 runs 13 residues.

The chain has TRBV6-1 and TRBJ1-6; tentatively, D is TRBD1 (6 bases). The CDR3 totals 15 residues. Germline V gives CDR1 MNHNS, CDR2 SASEGT. The V and J ends lost 1 base and 7 bases respectively, with 11 bases between them. DNA for the CDR3: TGTGCCAGCAGTGAAGAGGGACAACTAAATTCACCCCTCCACTTT. Amino acids: CASSEEGQLNSPLHF.

This clone was found once. CDR3 amino acids: CASIPGVGSTDTQYF. CDR3 DNA sequence: TGTGCCAGCATCCCAGGGGTCGGAAGCACAGATACGCAGTATTTT. The rearrangement joins TRBV7-9 to TRBJ2-3, with D maybe TRBD1 (6 bases). Trimming shortened V by 7 bases and J by 0 bases, and 14 bases separated the two germline ends. The germline gives CDR1 SEHNR, CDR2 FQNEAQ (reference sequence). The CDR3 is 15 amino acids.

This clone was detected once. J is TRBJ2-4 and V is TRBV28; 7 bases are shared with TRBD1. Germline V gives CDR1 MDHEN, CDR2 SYDVKM. The V and J ends lost 6 bases and 0 bases, in that order; junction bases with no gene match: 5. This CDR3 is built from 15 residues. This CDR3 is CASSDYRGAKNIQYF. DNA for the CDR3: TGTGCCAGCAGCGATTACAGGGGAGCCAAAAACATTCAGTACTTC.

This rearrangement joins TRBV9 to TRBJ2-4; 7 bases match TRBD2. CDR1 and CDR2 (germline): SGDLS, YYNGEE. This CDR3 comprises 20 residues. V lost 2 bases to trimming and J lost 0 bases; unmatched junction nucleotides: 17. For the CDR3, the DNA is TGTGCCAGCAGCGTTAGTGCAGGCGGACAAGCGGGACTAGCCAAAAACATTCAGTACTTC. Translation gives CASSVSAGGQAGLAKNIQYF.

CDR3 bases: TGTGCCAGCAGCCCATGGGGGGACGGTGCCTACGAGCAGTACTTC. It yields the protein CASSPWGDGAYEQYF. The chain uses TRBV9 and TRBJ2-7; D possibly corresponds to TRBD2 (6 bases). Trimming removed 4 bases at V and 2 bases at J, with 16 bases between. The CDR3 covers 15 residues. CDR1 SGDLS and CDR2 YYNGEE come from the germline V gene.

V is TRBV27 and J is TRBJ2-7; a possible D gene is TRBD1 (6 bases). The V and J ends lost 3 bases and 1 base respectively, with 13 bases between them. Germline-derived CDR1 and CDR2 are MNHEY and SMNVEV (reference sequence). This CDR3 is built from 15 residues. CDR3 sequence reads: CASSFRQGQSYEQYF. The CDR3 DNA follows: TGTGCCAGCAGTTTTAGGCAGGGGCAATCCTACGAGCAGTACTTC.

The chain joins TRBV6-1 to TRBJ2-3; no reliable D call. The CDR3 consists of 12 residues. Germline CDR1 MNHNS, CDR2 SASEGT. V gave up 3 bases and J gave up 6 bases, with 7 bases separating them. CDR3 sequence reads: CASSDLEDTQYF. The CDR3 DNA follows: TGTGCCAGCAGTGATCTGGAGGATACGCAGTATTTT.

The chain combines TRBV6-5 with TRBJ2-3, with 12 positions matching TRBD2. CDR1 MNHEY and CDR2 SVGAGI come from the germline V gene. V lost 6 bases and J lost 2; bases outside the gene matches: 3. This CDR3 has 15 amino acids. This CDR3 is CASRPSGGATDTQYF. The CDR3 nucleotides read TGTGCCAGCAGGCCTAGCGGGGGGGCCACAGATACGCAGTATTTT.

This clone was recorded a few times. Other DNA sequences from this sample encode an identical CDR3 as well. The chain joins TRBV5-5 to TRBJ1-1; 8 bases fit TRBD1. The germline V gene has CDR1 SGHKS and CDR2 YYEKEE (reference sequence). This CDR3 has 14 residues. V lost 4 bases, J lost 2 bases, and 4 bases stayed unmatched. DNA for the CDR3: TGTGCCAGCAGCCCCGGACAGGGTAACACTGAAGCTTTCTTT. Its translation: CASSPGQGNTEAFF.

V is TRBV19 and J is TRBJ1-1; no clear D gene. The germline V and J ends were trimmed by 5 bases and 0 bases, with 13 bases remaining between them. The CDR3 extends over 15 amino acids. The germline CDR1 and CDR2 sequences are LNHDA and SQIVND (reference sequence). CDR3 DNA sequence: TGTGCCAGTAGTGGCCTAGGCAGAATGAACACTGAAGCTTTCTTT. Its translation: CASSGLGRMNTEAFF.

V gene TRBV5-6 combines with J gene TRBJ1-5; possible D gene TRBD1, 5 bases. This CDR3 has 12 amino acids. Deletions cut 3 bases from V and 9 bases from J, with 10 bases between. Germline-derived CDR1 and CDR2 are SGHDT and YYEEEE. The CDR3 DNA reads TGTGCCAGCAGCTCGGGGGTTGGGCCCCAGCATTTT. Translating it yields CASSSGVGPQHF.